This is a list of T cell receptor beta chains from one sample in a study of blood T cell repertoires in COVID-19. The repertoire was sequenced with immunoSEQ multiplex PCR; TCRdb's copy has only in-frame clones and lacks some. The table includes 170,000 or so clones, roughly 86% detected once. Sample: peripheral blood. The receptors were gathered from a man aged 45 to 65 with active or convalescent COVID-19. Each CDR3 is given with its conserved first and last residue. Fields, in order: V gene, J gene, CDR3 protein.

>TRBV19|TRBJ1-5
CASSIMQGENQPQHF
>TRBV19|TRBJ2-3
CASSEGLAGGTQYF
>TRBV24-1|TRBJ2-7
CATSDWDSYEQYF
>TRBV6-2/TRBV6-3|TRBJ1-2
CASSYLQFGYTF
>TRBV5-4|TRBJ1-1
CASSAQGFTEAFF
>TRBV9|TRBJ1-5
CASSEGHLSNQPQHF
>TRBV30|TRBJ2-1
CAWSVLDRDYNEQFF
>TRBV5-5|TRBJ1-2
CASSAQQGFNYGYTF
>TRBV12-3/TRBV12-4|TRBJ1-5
CASRQQGNQPQHF
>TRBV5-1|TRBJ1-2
CASSQSQGNPAGYTF
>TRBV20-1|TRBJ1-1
CSAIQGEIAFF
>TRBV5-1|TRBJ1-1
CASAPQGGNTEAFF
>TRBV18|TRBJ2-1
CASSPGLHNEQFF
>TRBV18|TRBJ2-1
CASSQGLAGGMGNEQFF
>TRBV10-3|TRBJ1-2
CAISETGGQYGYTF
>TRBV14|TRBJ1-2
CASSQGWVRGLGGYTF
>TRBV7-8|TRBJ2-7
CASSRGRVQYF
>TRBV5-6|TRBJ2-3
CASSFLAGITDTQYF
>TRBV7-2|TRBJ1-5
CASSLRSGGNQPQHF
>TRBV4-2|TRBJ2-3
CASSHRTSGSTDTQYF
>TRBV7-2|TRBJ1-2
CASSLAGRYGYTF
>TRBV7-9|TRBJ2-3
CASSFQGTDTQYF
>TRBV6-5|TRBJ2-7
CASSTDRVEQYF
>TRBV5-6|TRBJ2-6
CASSPGQGISGANVLTF
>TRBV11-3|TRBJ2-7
CASSLDGWKTSGGYEQYF
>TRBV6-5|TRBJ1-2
CASSTYYGYTF
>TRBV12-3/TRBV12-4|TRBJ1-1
CASSPSRTEAFF
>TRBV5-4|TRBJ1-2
CASSPRQGAGNYGYTF
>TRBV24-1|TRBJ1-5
CATSDRREGSNQPQHF
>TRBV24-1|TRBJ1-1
CATSDGGTEAFF
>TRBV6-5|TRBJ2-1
CASRAQIGGRDEQFF
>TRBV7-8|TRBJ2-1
CASSSPGEQFF
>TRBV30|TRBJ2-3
CAWGQGVGWDTDTQYF
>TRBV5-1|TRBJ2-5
CASSLELQETQYF
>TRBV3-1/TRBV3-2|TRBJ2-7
CASSTTGTSGWREQYF
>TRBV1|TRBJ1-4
CTSVGQGAGMVEKLFF
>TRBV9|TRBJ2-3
CASSVDPSGGFTDTQYF
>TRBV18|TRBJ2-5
CASSPLPSGTASQETQYF
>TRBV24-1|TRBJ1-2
CATSDPGVGYTF
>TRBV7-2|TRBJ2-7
CASSQHKGLEIYEQYF
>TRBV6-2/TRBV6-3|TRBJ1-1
CASSYLGENTEAFF
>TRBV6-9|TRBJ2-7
CASSYRGAWYEQYF